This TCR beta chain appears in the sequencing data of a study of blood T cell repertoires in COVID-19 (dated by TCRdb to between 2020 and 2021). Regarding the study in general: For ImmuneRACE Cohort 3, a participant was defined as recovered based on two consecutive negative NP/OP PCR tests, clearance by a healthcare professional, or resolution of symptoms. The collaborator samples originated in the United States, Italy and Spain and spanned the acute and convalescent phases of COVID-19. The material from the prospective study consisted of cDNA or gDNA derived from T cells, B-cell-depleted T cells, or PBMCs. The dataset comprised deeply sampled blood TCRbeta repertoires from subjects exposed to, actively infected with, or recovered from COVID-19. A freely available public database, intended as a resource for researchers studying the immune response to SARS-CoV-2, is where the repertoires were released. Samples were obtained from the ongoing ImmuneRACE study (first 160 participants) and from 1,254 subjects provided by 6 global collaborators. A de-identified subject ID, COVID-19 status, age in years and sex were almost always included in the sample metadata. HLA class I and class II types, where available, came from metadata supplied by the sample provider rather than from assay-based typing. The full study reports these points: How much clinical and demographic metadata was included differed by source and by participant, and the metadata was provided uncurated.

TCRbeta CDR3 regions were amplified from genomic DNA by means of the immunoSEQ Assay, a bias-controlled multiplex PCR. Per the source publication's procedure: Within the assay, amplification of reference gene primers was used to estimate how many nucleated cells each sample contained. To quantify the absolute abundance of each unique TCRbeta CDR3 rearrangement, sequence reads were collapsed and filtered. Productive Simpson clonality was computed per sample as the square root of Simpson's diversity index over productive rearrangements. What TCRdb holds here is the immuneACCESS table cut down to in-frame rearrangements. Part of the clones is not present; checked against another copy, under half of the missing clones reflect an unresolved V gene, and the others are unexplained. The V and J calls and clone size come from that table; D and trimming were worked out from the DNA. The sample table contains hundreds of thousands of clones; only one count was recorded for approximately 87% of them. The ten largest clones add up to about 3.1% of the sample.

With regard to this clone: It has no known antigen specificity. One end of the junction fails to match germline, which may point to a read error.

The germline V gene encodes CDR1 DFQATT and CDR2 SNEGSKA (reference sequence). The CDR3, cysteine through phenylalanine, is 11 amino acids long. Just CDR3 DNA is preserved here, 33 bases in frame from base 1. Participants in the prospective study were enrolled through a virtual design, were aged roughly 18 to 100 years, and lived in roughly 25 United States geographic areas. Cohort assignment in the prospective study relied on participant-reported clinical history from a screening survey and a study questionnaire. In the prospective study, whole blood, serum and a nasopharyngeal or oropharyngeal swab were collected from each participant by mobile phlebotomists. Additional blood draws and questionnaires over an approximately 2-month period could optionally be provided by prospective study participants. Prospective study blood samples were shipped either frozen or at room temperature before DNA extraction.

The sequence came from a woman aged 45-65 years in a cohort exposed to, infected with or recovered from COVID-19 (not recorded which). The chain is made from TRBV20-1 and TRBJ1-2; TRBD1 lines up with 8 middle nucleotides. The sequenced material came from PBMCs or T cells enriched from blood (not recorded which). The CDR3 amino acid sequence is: CSVRQGRGYTF. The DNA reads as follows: TGCAGTGTTAGACAGGGGAGAGGCTACACCTTC.